The clone carrying this T cell receptor (beta chain) was observed a few times. The target antigen is unknown. These data come from a study of regulatory T cells in long-lasting Graves disease. Study observations and caveats: Owing to a sample size that was small, accuracy may have been reduced.

Described time point: newly diagnosed GD, antithyroid drugs for less than 3 months. Isolated PBMC RNA provided the starting material for the TCR library. Germline V gene lookup returns CDR1 SEHNR and CDR2 FQNEAQ (reference sequence). The CDR3 has 13 amino acids. J gave up 3 bases and V 5 bases, and 3 bases lay outside the gene matches. Sequencing libraries for TCR beta were prepared with iRepertoire HTBI primers and Arm-PCR of CDR3 regions. In the authors' workflow: Spanning all samples, the identified segments comprised some 62 TRBV and around 15 TRBJ. TCRdb recomputed calls from the multiplex PCR reads with MiXCR, one row per CDR3 protein. Clone size and V and J calls follow TCRdb, not the original study. The repertoire has under 800,000 distinct CDR3 sequences, approximately 15% of them found once; the top ten carry under 20%. This sample was also put to use in a study of T cells in Graves' hyperthyroidism and ophthalmopathy. That source reports: TCR CDR3 regions were first amplified by RT-PCR with HTBI primers.

The chain employs TRBV7-9 and TRBJ1-1; 7 bases align to TRBD1. This material consisted of peripheral blood mononuclear cells (PBMCs), taken at new diagnosis, from a patient treated with antithyroid drugs. The TCR was taken from a woman between 25 and 40 years old with Graves disease. The CDR3 sequence is CASSVQGDTEAFF. CDR3 bases: TGTGCCAGCAGCGTCCAGGGGGACACTGAAGCTTTCTTT.